The 21 T cell receptor beta chains below were found in one sample sequenced in a study of blood T cell repertoires in COVID-19 (dated by TCRdb to 2018 to 2020). The protocol used for the library was the immunoSEQ multiplex PCR assay. Imported from immuneACCESS, the table was reduced by TCRdb to in-frame sequences with V and J called. These copies leave out some clones; in studies compared against another copy, an unresolved V gene accounts for under half, and the cause of the remainder is not known. This sample has some 700,000 clones in its table, and approximately 90% of those were observed once. Together, the top ten hold roughly 0.25% of the sample. What was sequenced was peripheral blood. The receptors come from a woman between 18 and 29 years old with acute or convalescent COVID-19.

The chain employs TRBV5-5 and TRBJ2-5; D perhaps matches TRBD1 (5 bases). The CDR3 covers 16 residues. Deletions cut 4 bases from V and 5 bases from J, with 21 bases between. From germline, CDR1 is SGHKS and CDR2 YYEKEE (reference sequence). CDR3 coding DNA: TGTGCCAGCAGCGGGCCAAGTAGGGGATCTGTGGAGACCCAGTACTTC. The encoded protein is CASSGPSRGSVETQYF.

The chain employs TRBV5-1 and TRBJ1-6, with D perhaps matching TRBD1 (6 bases). V lost 2 bases and J 10 bases, leaving 16 bases between the germline ends. The CDR3 length is 15 residues. Germline assignment: CDR1 SGHRS and CDR2 YFSETQ. CDR3 sequence: CASSFASGVNSPLHF. Written as DNA, the CDR3 is TGCGCCAGCAGCTTCGCTTCAGGGGTCAACTCACCCCTCCACTTT.

The chain has TRBV7-9 and TRBJ2-7; 9 bases align to TRBD1. The V gene's germline CDR1 is SEHNR and CDR2 FQNEAQ (reference sequence). With V trimmed by 11 bases and J by 7 bases, 12 bases remained unmatched. The CDR3 contains 13 residues. CDR3 protein: CAGQGQGTEEQYF. The DNA of the CDR3 is TGTGCCGGGCAAGGACAGGGGACGGAAGAGCAGTACTTC.

V usage is TRBV19 and J usage is TRBJ1-5, with TRBD1 matching over 11 bases. The CDR3 totals 17 residues. Germline V gene lookup returns CDR1 LNHDA and CDR2 SQIVND (reference sequence). V shed 7 bases and J 0 bases; nucleotides not matched to a gene: 8. The CDR3: CASTPGQGGNSNQPQHF. CDR3 sequence (DNA): TGTGCCAGTACTCCGGGACAGGGGGGCAATAGCAATCAGCCCCAGCATTTT.

A remark on this clone: Other nucleotide sequences from this sample produce the same CDR3. V gene TRBV24-1 combines with J gene TRBJ2-4, with D possibly being TRBD1 (5 bases). Germline V gives CDR1 KGHDR, CDR2 SFDVKD. The ends were cut back, 3 bases at V and 0 bases at J, with 8 bases in the middle. This CDR3 has 15 residues. Here the CDR3 DNA reads TGTGCCACCAGTGATGGACAATTAGCCAAAAACATTCAGTACTTC. This sequence encodes CATSDGQLAKNIQYF.

This clone appeared a single time. The V and J genes are TRBV7-9 and TRBJ2-1; 7 nucleotides line up with TRBD2. Trimming took 7 bases from V and 12 from J; bases not matched to a gene: 9. Looked up from germline, CDR1 is SEHNR and CDR2 is FQNEAQ (reference sequence). The CDR3 runs 12 residues. CDR3 region: CASNTGGEGQFF. In nucleotides, the CDR3 is TGTGCCAGCAACACTGGGGGGGAAGGGCAGTTCTTC.

The rearrangement links TRBV19 to TRBJ2-7; 9 bases are shared with TRBD1. Germline CDR1 and CDR2: LNHDA and SQIVND (reference sequence). The CDR3 sequence is 13 residues long. Trimming cost V 4 bases and J 4 bases; bases outside gene matches: 2. CDR3 DNA sequence: TGTGCCAGTAGTAACGACAGGGGGTACGAGCAGTACTTC. It is translated as CASSNDRGYEQYF.

V usage is TRBV18 and J usage is TRBJ2-3; D may be TRBD2 (7 bases). CDR1 is KGHSH and CDR2 is LQKENI in the germline V gene. The CDR3 totals 15 residues. V lost 10 bases and J 2 bases, leaving 19 bases between the germline ends. Here the CDR3 DNA reads TGTGCCACCCACCCACTCGCGGGGGCCACAGATACGCAGTATTTT. It yields the protein CATHPLAGATDTQYF.

CDR3 DNA: TGTGCCAGCAGCGTACAGGGGATAGACACTGAAGCTTTCTTT. Its translation: CASSVQGIDTEAFF. V usage is TRBV7-2 and J usage is TRBJ1-1; 7 bases map to TRBD1. The CDR3 is 14 amino acids. Per the germline V gene, CDR1 is SGHTA and CDR2 is FQGNSA. The trim removed 5 bases at V and 3 bases at J, leaving 6 bases unmatched.

The gene calls are TRBV9 and TRBJ2-1; 8 bases fit TRBD2. In germline, CDR1 is SGDLS, CDR2 YYNGEE. The V gene end was trimmed by 0 bases and the J gene end by 8 bases; junction bases not matched to a gene: 16. The CDR3 has 18 residues. The chain's CDR3 is CASSVDPGDGRGADEQFF. In DNA, the CDR3 is TGTGCCAGCAGCGTAGACCCCGGGGATGGGCGGGGGGCTGATGAGCAGTTCTTC.

The chain combines TRBV7-3 with TRBJ1-1; D call uncertain. The germline gives CDR1 SGHTA, CDR2 FQGTGA. The CDR3 spans 13 residues. Between the trimmed V and J ends, which lost 3 bases and 4 bases, there was a span of 9 bases. This CDR3 reads CASSFQATTEAFF. DNA of the CDR3: TGTGCCAGCAGCTTCCAAGCGACCACTGAAGCTTTCTTT.

The chain links TRBV19 to TRBJ1-5; TRBD1 agrees at 8 bases. There are 13 residues in the CDR3. V was pared by 7 bases and J by 2 bases, with 1 base of the junction left unmatched. The germline V gene has CDR1 LNHDA and CDR2 SQIVND (reference sequence). This chain's CDR3 is CASKDRGNQPQHF. In nucleotides, the CDR3 is TGTGCCAGTAAGGACAGGGGCAATCAGCCCCAGCATTTT.

This chain connects TRBV7-2 to TRBJ2-1; 8 positions match TRBD2. Germline CDR1 is SGHTA and CDR2 is FQGNSA. The CDR3 runs to 13 residues. V dropped 3 bases and J dropped 10; count of bases not matched to a gene: 5. The CDR3 DNA is TGTGCCAGCAGCTTGGGCGGACTAGCCGAGCAGTTCTTC. Protein: CASSLGGLAEQFF.

The gene calls are TRBV18 and TRBJ2-2; D not resolved. This CDR3 region has 17 residues. Germline V gene lookup returns CDR1 KGHSH and CDR2 LQKENI. Trimming pared 6 bases from V and 2 bases from J, leaving 19 bases between. Written as DNA, the CDR3 is TGTGCCAGCTCTCTACCCCCGGTAGCCTCTAACACCGGGGAGCTGTTTTTT. Translation: CASSLPPVASNTGELFF. Drawing the rest from reference TRBV18 and TRBJ2-2, the complete variable domain is NAGVMQNPRHLVRRRGQEARLRCSPMKGHSHVYWYRQLPEEGLKFMVYLQKENIIDESGMPKERFSAEFPKEGPSILRIQQVVRGDSAAYFCASSLPPVASNTGELFFGEGSRLTVL.

This clone appeared a few times. V is TRBV15 and J is TRBJ1-5; possibly TRBD1 for D (5 bases). V was pared by 0 bases and J by 2 bases, with 14 bases between. The CDR3 has 17 amino acids. The germline CDR1 and CDR2 sequences are LNHNV and YYDKDF (reference sequence). This CDR3 is CATSRDGGRDGNQPQHF. In DNA form, the CDR3 reads TGTGCCACCAGCAGAGATGGGGGGAGGGATGGCAATCAGCCCCAGCATTTT.

CDR3 in amino acids: CATSDFTPTGRQFF. The CDR3, as DNA: TGTGCCACCAGTGATTTCACCCCGACGGGGAGACAGTTCTTC. The chain combines TRBV24-1 with TRBJ2-1; perhaps TRBD2 as D (5 bases). Germline-derived CDR1 and CDR2 are KGHDR and SFDVKD. With 1 base removed from V and 13 bases from J, the gap between germline ends came to 16 bases. This CDR3 comprises 14 residues.

The V call is TRBV9, the J call TRBJ2-3; 11 positions agree with TRBD1. V shed 3 bases, J shed 2 bases, and the junction held 14 bases outside the gene matches. The germline CDR1 and CDR2 sequences are SGDLS and YYNGEE. This CDR3 is 19 amino acids long. The DNA of the CDR3 is TGTGCCAGCAGCGGACCTTCCCGGGACAGGGGGTCTCCCACAGATACGCAGTATTTT. Encoded protein: CASSGPSRDRGSPTDTQYF. The entire variable domain, with the rest obtained from reference TRBV9 and TRBJ2-3, is as follows: DSGVTQTPKHLITATGQRVTLRCSPRSGDLSVYWYQQSLDQGLQFLIQYYNGEERAKGNILERFSAQQFPDLHSELNLSSLELGDSALYFCASSGPSRDRGSPTDTQYFGPGTRLTVL.

V is TRBV19 and J is TRBJ2-7; TRBD1 might be the D (6 bases). CDR3 length: 16 amino acids. Germline CDR1 LNHDA, CDR2 SQIVND (reference sequence). The ends were cut back, 2 bases at V and 4 bases at J, with 18 bases in the middle. The CDR3 protein is CASSIRDGAGDYEQYF. The CDR3 region has the DNA TGTGCCAGTAGTATACGGGACGGGGCAGGGGATTACGAGCAGTACTTC.

The chain employs TRBV9 and TRBJ1-2; TRBD1 matches 8 bases. V lost 0 bases and J lost 7; bases outside the gene matches: 5. Germline CDR1 reads SGDLS; CDR2 reads YYNGEE. This CDR3 is 14 amino acids long. This chain's CDR3 is CASSVAPGTGGYTF. The DNA of the CDR3 is TGTGCCAGCAGCGTAGCTCCGGGGACAGGTGGCTACACCTTC.

This chain uses TRBV3-1 (or the pseudogene TRBV3-2) with TRBJ2-1, with TRBD2 as a possible D gene (6 bases). V was clipped by 0 bases and J by 3 bases, with 9 bases between them. The CDR3 is made up of 15 amino acids. The germline gives CDR1 LGHDT, CDR2 YNNKEL (reference sequence). CDR3 DNA: TGTGCCAGCAGCCAAGATCAGGGAGGCTACAATGAGCAGTTCTTC. This sequence encodes CASSQDQGGYNEQFF.

This rearrangement joins TRBV27 to TRBJ2-1, with D possibly matching TRBD1 (6 bases). CDR1 MNHEY and CDR2 SMNVEV come from the germline V gene (reference sequence). There are 15 residues in the CDR3. V was cut by 2 bases and J by 0 bases, with 8 bases left in between. CDR3 in amino acids: CASSLPDSSYNEQFF. CDR3 DNA sequence: TGTGCCAGCAGTTTACCGGACAGCTCCTACAATGAGCAGTTCTTC.